Below, one T cell receptor beta chain is given with its context. Its antigen is still unknown. The data derive from a study of cytomegalovirus exposure and HLA in healthy donors. Study findings and constraints: Researchers catalogued 164 TCR beta chains as cytomegalovirus-associated. Researchers reported from a later analysis that most CMV-associated TCR beta chains appeared HLA-restricted. Highly shared variants forming one cluster were likely a sequencing artifact.

Germline V gives CDR1 SGDLS, CDR2 YYNGEE. The CDR3 contains 14 residues. The V gene end was trimmed by 4 bases and the J gene end by 6 bases; junction bases not matched to a gene: 6. This PCR relied on a set of 60 Vbeta primers and 13 Jbeta primers. Libraries were prepared by immunoSEQ multiplex PCR; TCRdb keeps only in-frame clonotypes and omits some of them. The sample table includes approximately 130,000 clones. This clonotype originated in a woman in her fifties or sixties in good health and CMV-seronegative. This chain joins TRBV9 and TRBJ2-1; TRBD1 matches 8 bases. Sample: PBMCs. CDR3 sequence: CASSRGQGGNEQFF. CDR3 in DNA: TGTGCCAGCAGCCGCGGACAGGGTGGCAATGAGCAGTTCTTC.